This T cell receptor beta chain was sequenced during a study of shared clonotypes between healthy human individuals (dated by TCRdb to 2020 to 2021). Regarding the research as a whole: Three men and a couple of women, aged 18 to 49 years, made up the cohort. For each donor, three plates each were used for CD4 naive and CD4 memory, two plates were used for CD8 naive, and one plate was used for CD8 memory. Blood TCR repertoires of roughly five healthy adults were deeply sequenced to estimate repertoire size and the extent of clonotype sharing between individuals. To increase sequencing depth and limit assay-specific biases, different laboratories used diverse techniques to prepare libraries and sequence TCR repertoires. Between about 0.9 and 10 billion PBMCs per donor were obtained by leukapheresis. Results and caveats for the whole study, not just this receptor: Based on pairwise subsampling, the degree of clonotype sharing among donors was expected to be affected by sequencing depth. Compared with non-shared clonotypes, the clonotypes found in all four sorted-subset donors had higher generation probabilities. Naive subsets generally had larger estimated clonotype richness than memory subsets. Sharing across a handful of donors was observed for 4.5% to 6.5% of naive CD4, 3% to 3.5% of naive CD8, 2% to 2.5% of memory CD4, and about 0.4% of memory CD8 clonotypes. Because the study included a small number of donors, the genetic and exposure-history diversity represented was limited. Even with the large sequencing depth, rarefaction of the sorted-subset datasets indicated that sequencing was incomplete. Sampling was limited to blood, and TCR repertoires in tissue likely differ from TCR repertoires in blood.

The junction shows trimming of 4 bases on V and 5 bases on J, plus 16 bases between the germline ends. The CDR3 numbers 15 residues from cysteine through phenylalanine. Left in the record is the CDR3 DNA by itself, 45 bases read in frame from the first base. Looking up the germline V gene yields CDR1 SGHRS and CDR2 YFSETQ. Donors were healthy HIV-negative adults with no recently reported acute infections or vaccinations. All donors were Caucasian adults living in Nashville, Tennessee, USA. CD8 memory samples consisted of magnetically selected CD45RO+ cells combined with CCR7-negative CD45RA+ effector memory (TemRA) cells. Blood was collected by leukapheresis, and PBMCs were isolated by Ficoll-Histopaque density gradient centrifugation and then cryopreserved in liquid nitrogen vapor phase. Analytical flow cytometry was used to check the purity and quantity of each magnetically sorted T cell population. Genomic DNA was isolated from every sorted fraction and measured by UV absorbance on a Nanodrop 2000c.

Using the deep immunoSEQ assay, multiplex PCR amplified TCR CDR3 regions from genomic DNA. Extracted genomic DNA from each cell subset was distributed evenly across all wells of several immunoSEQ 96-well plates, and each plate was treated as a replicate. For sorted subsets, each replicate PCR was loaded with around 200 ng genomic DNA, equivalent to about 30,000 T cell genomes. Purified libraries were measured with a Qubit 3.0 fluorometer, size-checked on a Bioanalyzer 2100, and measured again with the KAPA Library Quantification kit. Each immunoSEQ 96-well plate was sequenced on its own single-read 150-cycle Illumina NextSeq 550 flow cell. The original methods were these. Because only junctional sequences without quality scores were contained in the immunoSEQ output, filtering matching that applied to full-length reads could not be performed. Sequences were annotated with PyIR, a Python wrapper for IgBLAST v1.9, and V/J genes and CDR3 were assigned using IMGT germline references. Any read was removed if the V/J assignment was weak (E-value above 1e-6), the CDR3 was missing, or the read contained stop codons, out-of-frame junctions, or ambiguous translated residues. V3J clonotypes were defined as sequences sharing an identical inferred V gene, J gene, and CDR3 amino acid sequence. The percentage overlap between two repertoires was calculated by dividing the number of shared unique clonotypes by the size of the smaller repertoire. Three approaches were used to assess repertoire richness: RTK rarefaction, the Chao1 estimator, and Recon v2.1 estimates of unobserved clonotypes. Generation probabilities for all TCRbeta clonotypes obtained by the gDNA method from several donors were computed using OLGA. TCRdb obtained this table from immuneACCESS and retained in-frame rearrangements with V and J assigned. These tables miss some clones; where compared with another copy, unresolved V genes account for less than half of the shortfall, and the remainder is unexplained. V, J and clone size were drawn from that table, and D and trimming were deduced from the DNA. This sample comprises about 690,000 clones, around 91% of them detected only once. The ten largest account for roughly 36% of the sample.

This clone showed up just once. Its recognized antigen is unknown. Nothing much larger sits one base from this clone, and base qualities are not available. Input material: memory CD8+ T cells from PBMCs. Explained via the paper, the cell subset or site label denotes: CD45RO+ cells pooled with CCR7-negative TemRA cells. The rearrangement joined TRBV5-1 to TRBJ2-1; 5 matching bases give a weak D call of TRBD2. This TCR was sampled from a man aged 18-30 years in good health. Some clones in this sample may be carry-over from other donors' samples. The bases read TGCGCCAGCAGCCCTACGGGAATCCAGCACAATGAGCAGTTCTTC. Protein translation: CASSPTGIQHNEQFF.